These 26 T cell receptor beta chains were all obtained from the same sample, sequenced in a study of T cell responses to AZD1222 COVID-19 vaccine. TCRdb's copy holds only in-frame clones and misses some; the assay was immunoSEQ multiplex PCR. Of 95,000 to 150,000 clones in the sample, under 90% were seen once. This material consisted of peripheral blood, taken on day 0 of AZD1222 vaccination. All receptors come from an adult in good health.

The V call is TRBV28, the J call TRBJ2-5, with TRBD2 matching over 11 bases. The ends lost 7 bases at V and 5 bases at J; junction bases unmatched: 9. CDR1 is MDHEN, CDR2 SYDVKM, per germline. This CDR3 spans 15 amino acids. This CDR3 reads CASKGLAVRGETQYF. Written as DNA, the CDR3 is TGTGCCAGCAAGGGACTAGCGGTGAGGGGGGAGACCCAGTACTTC.

With respect to this clone: Other DNA sequences in the same sample also yield this CDR3. This chain links TRBV4-1 with TRBJ2-1; tentatively, D is TRBD1 or TRBD2 (6 bases each). Germline V gene sequence: CDR1 MGHRA, CDR2 YSYEKL. The ends were cut back, 2 bases at V and 2 bases at J, with 10 bases in the middle. The CDR3 sequence is 15 residues long. The CDR3 DNA reads TGCGCCAGCAGCCAAACCGGGGGCCCCTACAATGAGCAGTTCTTC. It translates to CASSQTGGPYNEQFF.

This rearrangement joins TRBV10-1 to TRBJ1-6, with 7 bases identical to TRBD1. The CDR3 consists of 17 residues. The germline V gene has CDR1 WNHNN and CDR2 SYGVQD (reference sequence). V shed 1 base and J 10 bases; nucleotides not matched to a gene: 13. The chain's CDR3 is CASSECEGAYSPSPLHF. CDR3 bases: TGCGCCAGCAGTGAGTGCGAGGGGGCATACTCACCATCACCCCTCCACTTT.

The table lists this clone with a count of one. The CDR3 DNA reads TGTGCCAGCAGTTGGCGGCAGGGGGCCTACGAGCAGTACTTC. Translating it yields CASSWRQGAYEQYF. The V call is TRBV6-5, the J call TRBJ2-7; TRBD1 aligns across 7 bases. Germline V gene lookup returns CDR1 MNHEY and CDR2 SVGAGI. The J segment lost 2 bases and the V segment lost 4 bases, leaving 5 bases of the junction unmatched. CDR3 length: 14 amino acids.

The chain recombines TRBV6-5 with TRBJ2-7; no clear D. The CDR3 runs to 13 residues. Trimming shortened V by 4 bases and J by 0 bases, and 7 bases separated the two germline ends. The germline gives CDR1 MNHEY, CDR2 SVGAGI. The CDR3 bases are TGTGCCAGCAGTTCCAGGATCTCCTACGAGCAGTACTTC. It specifies CASSSRISYEQYF.

This clone turned up a few times. V and J are TRBV5-4 and TRBJ2-1; 9 bases match TRBD1. Germline loops: CDR1 SGHNT, CDR2 YYREEE (reference sequence). There are 14 residues in the CDR3. V lost 0 bases and J lost 10; bases outside the gene matches: 5. CDR3 DNA sequence: TGTGCCAGCAGCTTGGAGGACAGGGGAAAAGAGCAGTTCTTC. Encoded protein: CASSLEDRGKEQFF.

The V gene is TRBV18, the J gene TRBJ1-6, with a possible D match to TRBD1 (5 bases). This CDR3 has 14 amino acids. Germline V gene sequence: CDR1 KGHSH, CDR2 LQKENI. Trimming took 3 bases from V and 8 from J, leaving 11 bases between them. The CDR3 coding sequence is TGTGCCAGCTCACCGGGACCCGGGGATTCACCCCTCCACTTT. This encodes CASSPGPGDSPLHF.

The chain has TRBV5-4 and TRBJ2-7, with TRBD1 matching over 9 bases. Trimming at V came to 4 bases and at J to 5 bases, leaving 13 bases not matched to a gene. CDR3 length equals 16 residues. Germline-derived CDR1 and CDR2 are SGHNT and YYREEE (reference sequence). CDR3 loop: CASSLFSGTGSDEQYF. CDR3 nucleotide sequence: TGTGCCAGCAGCCTCTTTTCCGGGACAGGGAGCGACGAGCAGTACTTC.

This clone was observed a few times. This chain joins TRBV19 and TRBJ1-2; no definite D call. The CDR3 totals 14 residues. The V gene lost 2 bases and the J gene lost 3 bases, with 10 bases spanning the gap. CDR1 is LNHDA and CDR2 is SQIVND in the germline V gene (reference sequence). The CDR3 reads CASSIQRADYGYTF. In DNA form, the CDR3 reads TGTGCCAGTAGTATACAGAGAGCCGACTATGGCTACACCTTC. Full variable domain (rest looked up from reference TRBV19 and TRBJ1-2): DGGITQSPKYLFRKEGQNVTLSCEQNLNHDAMYWYRQDPGQGLRLIYYSQIVNDFQKGDIAEGYSVSREKKESFPLTVTSAQKNPTAFYLCASSIQRADYGYTFGSGTRLTVV.

The DNA for the CDR3 is TGTGCCAGCAGTTACCCCTACGGGACGAACACCGGGGAGCTGTTTTTT. Its protein product is CASSYPYGTNTGELFF. V gene TRBV6-5 combines with J gene TRBJ2-2; possibly TRBD2 for D (5 bases). V was trimmed by 2 bases and J by 0 bases, leaving 10 bases between them. Germline lookup yields CDR1 MNHEY and CDR2 SVGAGI. The CDR3 is made up of 16 amino acids.

This rearrangement joins TRBV7-6 to TRBJ2-6; unclear D gene. CDR3 length: 15 residues. Germline-derived CDR1 and CDR2 are SGHVS and FNYEAQ. Trimming cost V 5 bases and J 1 base, with 9 bases left between them. CDR3 DNA: TGTGCCAGCAGCCAATGGGGATCTGGGGCCAACGTCCTGACTTTC. Residues: CASSQWGSGANVLTF.

The genes are TRBV5-1 and TRBJ1-4, with D uncertain. Germline V lookup: CDR1 SGHRS, CDR2 YFSETQ. Trimming took off 6 bases at V and 3 bases at J, with 9 bases between the two ends. The length of the CDR3 is 13 residues. The CDR3 spells CASKEGANEKLFF. The CDR3 nucleotides read TGCGCCAGCAAAGAGGGTGCTAATGAAAAACTGTTTTTT.

This chain links TRBV6-5 with TRBJ1-2; the D gene is possibly TRBD1 (5 bases). The CDR3 is 15 amino acids. Germline-derived CDR1 and CDR2 are MNHEY and SVGAGI. V lost 10 bases and J 2 bases, leaving 20 bases between the germline ends. Here the CDR3 reads CATQRGSVLNYGYTF. DNA for the CDR3: TGTGCCACCCAAAGGGGCAGTGTACTAAACTATGGCTACACCTTC.

V and J are TRBV2 and TRBJ2-7; 11 bases are a match to TRBD2. The CDR3 has 15 residues. Losses at the gene ends were 6 bases for V and 3 bases for J; bases not matched to a gene: 7. The germline V gene has CDR1 SNHLY and CDR2 FYNNEI. CDR3 in amino acids: CASRPTGTSGYEQYF. DNA for the CDR3: TGTGCCAGCAGGCCCACCGGGACTAGCGGCTACGAGCAGTACTTC. The full variable domain, completed using reference TRBV2 and TRBJ2-7, is EPEVTQTPSHQVTQMGQEVILRCVPISNHLYFYWYRQILGQKVEFLVSFYNNEISEKSEIFDDQFSVERPDGSNFTLKIRSTKLEDSAMYFCASRPTGTSGYEQYFGPGTRLTVT.

V and J are TRBV28 and TRBJ2-7, with D maybe TRBD2 (5 bases). This CDR3 contains 14 residues. In germline, CDR1 is MDHEN, CDR2 SYDVKM. Deletions cut 5 bases from V and 3 bases from J, with 14 bases between. As DNA, the CDR3 is TGTGCCAGCAGTGCGGACGTTGCGGGCTACGAGCAGTACTTC. Translation: CASSADVAGYEQYF.

The CDR3 loop reads CASSRGLATGKPYEQYF. CDR3 coding DNA: TGTGCCAGCAGCCGAGGGTTGGCAACAGGCAAGCCCTACGAGCAGTACTTC. The chain joins TRBV7-8 to TRBJ2-7; D is tentatively TRBD1 or TRBD2 (5 bases each). V was trimmed by 5 bases and J by 2 bases, leaving 22 bases between them. This CDR3 spans 17 amino acids. Germline assignment: CDR1 SGHVS and CDR2 FQNEAQ.

V usage is TRBV6-5 and J usage is TRBJ2-1; D may match TRBD1 or TRBD2 (5 bases each). This CDR3 has 16 amino acids. CDR1 is MNHEY, CDR2 SVGAGI, per germline. V was trimmed by 0 bases and J by 10 bases, leaving 19 bases between them. CDR3 in amino acids: CASSYSYGDGLAEQFF. Written as DNA, the CDR3 is TGTGCCAGCAGTTACTCCTACGGGGACGGTCTGGCAGAGCAGTTCTTC.

This clone turned up a few times. The chain links TRBV2 to TRBJ2-4, with 7 bases identical to TRBD1. Trimming at V came to 3 bases and at J to 1 base, leaving 0 bases not matched to a gene. Looked up from germline, CDR1 is SNHLY and CDR2 is FYNNEI. CDR3 size: 14 residues. This CDR3 is CASSDRGAKNIQYF. CDR3 DNA: TGTGCCAGCAGTGACAGGGGGGCCAAAAACATTCAGTACTTC.

V is TRBV5-1 and J is TRBJ1-5, with D perhaps matching TRBD1 (5 bases). Trimming pared 1 base from V and 2 bases from J, leaving 13 bases between. The CDR3 sequence is 16 residues long. Germline V CDR1 and CDR2: SGHRS, YFSETQ. The DNA of the CDR3 is TGCGCCAGCAGCTTGTCGAGCAGGGATGGCAATCAGCCCCAGCATTTT. Its protein product is CASSLSSRDGNQPQHF. Supplemented by reference TRBV5-1 and TRBJ1-5, the full variable domain reads KAGVTQTPRYLIKTRGQQVTLSCSPISGHRSVSWYQQTPGQGLQFLFEYFSETQRNKGNFPGRFSGRQFSNSRSEMNVSTLELGDSALYLCASSLSSRDGNQPQHFGDGTRLSIL.

The chain combines TRBV11-3 with TRBJ2-1, with TRBD1 identical over 7 bases. The ends lost 0 bases at V and 2 bases at J; junction bases unmatched: 10. Germline V gene lookup returns CDR1 SGHNT and CDR2 YENEEA. CDR3 length: 18 residues. CDR3: CASSLDLGGTATYNEQFF. The CDR3 DNA is TGTGCCAGCAGCTTAGATTTGGGTGGGACAGCTACCTACAATGAGCAGTTCTTC.

The chain joins TRBV18 to TRBJ1-5; no clear D gene. Trimming removed 1 base from V and 1 base from J, with 8 bases in between. CDR3 size: 15 residues. The germline gives CDR1 KGHSH, CDR2 LQKENI. CDR3 in DNA: TGTGCCAGCTCACCACTTCCCGCGAGCAATCAGCCCCAGCATTTT. Its translation: CASSPLPASNQPQHF.

The rearrangement links TRBV28 to TRBJ1-2, with 8 bases that match TRBD1. V was clipped by 2 bases and J by 13 bases; unmatched bases: 9. Germline CDR1 reads MDHEN; CDR2 reads SYDVKM. The CDR3 covers 13 residues. The CDR3 protein is CASSLGDRTLGTF. The CDR3 DNA follows: TGTGCCAGCAGTTTAGGGGACAGGACGCTCGGCACCTTC.

The rearrangement uses TRBV27 and TRBJ2-2; D is possibly TRBD2 (7 bases). V lost 3 bases and J lost 4, with 12 bases in between. CDR1 and CDR2 from the germline V gene are MNHEY and SMNVEV (reference sequence). The CDR3 consists of 15 residues. The CDR3 loop is CASSFGGRSTGELFF. The CDR3 coding sequence is TGTGCCAGCAGTTTCGGGGGGCGCAGCACCGGGGAGCTGTTTTTT.

V usage is TRBV2 and J usage is TRBJ1-6; tentative D call: TRBD1 (6 bases). Germline CDR1 and CDR2: SNHLY and FYNNEI. V lost 3 bases, J lost 4 bases, and 7 bases lay in between. The CDR3 sequence is 14 residues long. CDR3 DNA: TGTGCCAGCAGTGACGGGACATATAATTCACCCCTCCACTTT. Translating it yields CASSDGTYNSPLHF. The entire variable domain, with the rest obtained from reference TRBV2 and TRBJ1-6, is as follows: EPEVTQTPSHQVTQMGQEVILRCVPISNHLYFYWYRQILGQKVEFLVSFYNNEISEKSEIFDDQFSVERPDGSNFTLKIRSTKLEDSAMYFCASSDGTYNSPLHFGNGTRLTVT.

This chain uses TRBV3-1 (or the pseudogene TRBV3-2) with TRBJ1-1, with 7 bases that match TRBD1. V was clipped by 8 bases and J by 0 bases; unmatched bases: 3. Germline CDR1 and CDR2: LGHDT and YNNKEL (reference sequence). CDR3 size: 13 residues. In nucleotides, the CDR3 is TGTGCCAGCGGGAGGGGGCTGAACACTGAAGCTTTCTTT. Translation gives CASGRGLNTEAFF.

In this sample, this clone turned up a few times. This rearrangement joins TRBV6-5 to TRBJ1-4; 10 bases are shared with TRBD1. The CDR3 has 14 residues. V was pared by 6 bases and J by 5 bases, with 3 bases of the junction left unmatched. Germline V gene data show CDR1 as MNHEY and CDR2 as SVGAGI. CDR3 nucleotides: TGTGCCAGCAGGTCGGGACAGGGGAATGAAAAACTGTTTTTT. Translation: CASRSGQGNEKLFF.